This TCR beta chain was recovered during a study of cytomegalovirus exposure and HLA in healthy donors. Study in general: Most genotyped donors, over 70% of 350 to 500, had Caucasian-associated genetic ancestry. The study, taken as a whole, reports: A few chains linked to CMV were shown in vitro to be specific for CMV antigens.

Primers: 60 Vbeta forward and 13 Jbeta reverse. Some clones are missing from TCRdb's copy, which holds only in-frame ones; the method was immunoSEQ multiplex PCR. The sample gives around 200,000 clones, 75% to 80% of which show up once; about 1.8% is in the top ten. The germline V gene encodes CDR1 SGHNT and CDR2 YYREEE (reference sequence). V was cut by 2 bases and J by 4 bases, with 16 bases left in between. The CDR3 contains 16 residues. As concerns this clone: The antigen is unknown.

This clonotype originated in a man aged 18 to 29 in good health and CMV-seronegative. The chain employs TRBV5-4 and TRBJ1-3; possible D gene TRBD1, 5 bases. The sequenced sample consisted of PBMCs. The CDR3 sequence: CASSFGSLGAGNTIYF. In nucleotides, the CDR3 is TGTGCCAGCAGCTTCGGCTCCCTTGGGGCCGGAAACACCATATATTTT.